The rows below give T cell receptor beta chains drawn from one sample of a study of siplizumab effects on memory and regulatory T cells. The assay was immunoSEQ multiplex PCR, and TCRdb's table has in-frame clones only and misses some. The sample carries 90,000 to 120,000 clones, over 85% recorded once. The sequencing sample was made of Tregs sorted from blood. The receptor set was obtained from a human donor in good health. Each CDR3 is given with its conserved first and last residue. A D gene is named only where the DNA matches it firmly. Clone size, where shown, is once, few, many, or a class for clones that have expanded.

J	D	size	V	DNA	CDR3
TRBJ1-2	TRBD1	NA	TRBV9	TGTGCCAGCAGCGTAGCGACAGGGTATAACTATGGCTACACCTTC	CASSVATGYNYGYTF
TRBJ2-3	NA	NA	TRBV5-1	TGCGCCAGCAGCCCGGGGACCGGCACAGATACGCAGTATTTT	CASSPGTGTDTQYF
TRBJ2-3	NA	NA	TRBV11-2	TGTGCCAGCAGCTTCGCAGATACGCAGTATTTT	CASSFADTQYF
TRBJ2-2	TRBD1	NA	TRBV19	TGTGCCAGTAGTATGTATACAGGGGCGATCGGGGAGCTGTTTTTT	CASSMYTGAIGELFF
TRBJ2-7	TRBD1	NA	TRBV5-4	TGTGCCAGCAGAATGACAGGGGACCTCTCCTACGAGCAGTACTTC	CASRMTGDLSYEQYF
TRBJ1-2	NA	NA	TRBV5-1	TGCGCCAGCAGCTTGGGGGCAGGGGTGGCTAACTATGGCTACACCTTC	CASSLGAGVANYGYTF
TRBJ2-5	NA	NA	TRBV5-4	TGTGCCAGCAGCTTTACGTTGAGTTCCCAAGAGACCCAGTACTTC	CASSFTLSSQETQYF
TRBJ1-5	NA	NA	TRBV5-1	TGCGCCAGCAGCCGCGACAGTAGCAATCAGCCCCAGCATTTT	CASSRDSSNQPQHF
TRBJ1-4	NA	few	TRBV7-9	TGTGCCAGCAGCGTCGGGAGTCGAGTTGAAAAACTGTTTTTT	CASSVGSRVEKLFF
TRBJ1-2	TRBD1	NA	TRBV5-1	TGCGCCAGTGGGGTACTGGGACAGAGCTATGGCTACACCTTC	CASGVLGQSYGYTF
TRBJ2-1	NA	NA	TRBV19	TGTGCCAGTAGTCAATTAAGCGGACGCGGCTACAATGAGCAGTTCTTC	CASSQLSGRGYNEQFF
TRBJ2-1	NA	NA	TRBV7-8	TGTGCCAGCAGCTTAGTTGGGGCCTTGAGCTCCTACAATGAGCAGTTCTTC	CASSLVGALSSYNEQFF
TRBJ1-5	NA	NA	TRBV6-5	TGTGCCAGCAGTTACTCAACCGGGGTTGGCCAGCCCCAGCATTTT	CASSYSTGVGQPQHF
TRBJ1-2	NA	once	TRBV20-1	TGCAGTGCTAGAGCCCGCTATGGCTACACCTTC	CSARARYGYTF
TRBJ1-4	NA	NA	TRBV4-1	TGCGCCAGCAGCCAGTCCGGACATTTGAGGGGGGAAAAACTGTTTTTT	CASSQSGHLRGEKLFF
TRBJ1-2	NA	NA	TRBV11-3	TGTGCCAGCAGTTTGGGGAGCTATGGCTACACCTTC	CASSLGSYGYTF
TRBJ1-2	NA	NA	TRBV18	TGTGCCAGCTCCCCAGGGCAGGCCTATGGCTACACCTTC	CASSPGQAYGYTF